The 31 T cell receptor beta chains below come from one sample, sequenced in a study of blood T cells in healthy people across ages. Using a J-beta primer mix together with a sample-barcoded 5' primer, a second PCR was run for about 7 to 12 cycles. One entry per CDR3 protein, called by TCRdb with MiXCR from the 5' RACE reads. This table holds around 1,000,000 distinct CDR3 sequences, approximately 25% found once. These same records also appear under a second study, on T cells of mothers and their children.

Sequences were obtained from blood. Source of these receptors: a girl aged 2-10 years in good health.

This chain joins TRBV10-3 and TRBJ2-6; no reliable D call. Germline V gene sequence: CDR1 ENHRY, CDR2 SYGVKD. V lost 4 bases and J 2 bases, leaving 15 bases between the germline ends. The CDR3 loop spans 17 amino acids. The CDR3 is CAISAFRTDAGANVLTF. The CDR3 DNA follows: TGTGCCATCAGTGCCTTCCGGACCGACGCTGGGGCCAACGTCCTGACTTTC.

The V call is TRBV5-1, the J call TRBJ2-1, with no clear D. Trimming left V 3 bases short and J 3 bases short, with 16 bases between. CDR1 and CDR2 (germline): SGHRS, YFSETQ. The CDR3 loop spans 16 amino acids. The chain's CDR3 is CASSSFSGPLYNEQFF. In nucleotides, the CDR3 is TGCGCCAGCAGCTCCTTTTCAGGACCCCTCTACAATGAGCAGTTCTTC.

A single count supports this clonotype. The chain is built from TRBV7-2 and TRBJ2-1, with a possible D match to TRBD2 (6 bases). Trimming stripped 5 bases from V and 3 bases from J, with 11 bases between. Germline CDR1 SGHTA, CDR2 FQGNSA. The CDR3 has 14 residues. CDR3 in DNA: TGTGCCAGCAGCCCGGGGGTAAACTACAATGAGCAGTTCTTC. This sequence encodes CASSPGVNYNEQFF.

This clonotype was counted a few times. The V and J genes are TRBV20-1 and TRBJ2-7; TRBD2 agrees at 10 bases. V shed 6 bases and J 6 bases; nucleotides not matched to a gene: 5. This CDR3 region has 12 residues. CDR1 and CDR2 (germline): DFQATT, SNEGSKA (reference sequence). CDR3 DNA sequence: TGCAGTGCCACTAGCGGGATAAGCGAGCAGTACTTC. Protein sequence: CSATSGISEQYF.

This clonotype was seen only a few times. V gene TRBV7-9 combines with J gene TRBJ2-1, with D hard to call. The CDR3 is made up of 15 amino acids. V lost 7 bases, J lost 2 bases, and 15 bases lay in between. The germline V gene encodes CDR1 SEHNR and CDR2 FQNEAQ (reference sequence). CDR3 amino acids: CASTGPTLPYNEQFF. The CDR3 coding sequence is TGTGCCAGCACAGGACCCACCCTCCCCTACAATGAGCAGTTCTTC.

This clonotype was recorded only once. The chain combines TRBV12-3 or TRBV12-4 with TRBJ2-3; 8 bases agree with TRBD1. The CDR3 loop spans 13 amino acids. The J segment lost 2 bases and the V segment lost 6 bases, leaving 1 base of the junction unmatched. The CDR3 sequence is CASRTGDTDTQYF. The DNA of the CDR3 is TGTGCCAGCAGGACAGGGGACACAGATACGCAGTATTTT.

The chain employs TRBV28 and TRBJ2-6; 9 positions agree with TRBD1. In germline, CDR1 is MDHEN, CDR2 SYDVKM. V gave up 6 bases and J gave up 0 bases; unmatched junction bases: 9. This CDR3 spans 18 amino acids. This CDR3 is CASSKTGGFFSGANVLTF. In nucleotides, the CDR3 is TGTGCCAGCAGCAAAACAGGGGGCTTCTTCTCTGGGGCCAACGTCCTGACTTTC.

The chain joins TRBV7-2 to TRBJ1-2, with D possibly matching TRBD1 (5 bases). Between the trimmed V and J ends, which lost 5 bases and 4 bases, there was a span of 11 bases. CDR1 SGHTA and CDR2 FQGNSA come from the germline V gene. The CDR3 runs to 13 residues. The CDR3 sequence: CASSPGHPYGYTF. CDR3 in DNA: TGTGCCAGCAGCCCCGGACACCCCTATGGCTACACCTTC. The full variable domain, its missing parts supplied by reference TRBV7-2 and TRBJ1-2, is GAGVSQSPSNKVTEKGKDVELRCDPISGHTALYWYRQSLGQGLEFLIYFQGNSAPDKSGLPSDRFSAERTGGSVSTLTIQRTQQEDSAVYLCASSPGHPYGYTFGSGTRLTVV.

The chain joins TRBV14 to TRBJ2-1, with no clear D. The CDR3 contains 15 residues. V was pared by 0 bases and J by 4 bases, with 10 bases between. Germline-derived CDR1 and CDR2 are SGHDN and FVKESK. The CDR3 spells CASSQDRTQYNEQFF. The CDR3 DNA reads TGTGCCAGCAGCCAAGATCGGACGCAATACAATGAGCAGTTCTTC.

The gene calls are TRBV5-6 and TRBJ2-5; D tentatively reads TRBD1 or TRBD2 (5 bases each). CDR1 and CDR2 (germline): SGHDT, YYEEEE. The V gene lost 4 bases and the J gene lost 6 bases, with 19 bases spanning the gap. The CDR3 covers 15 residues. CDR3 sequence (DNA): TGTGCCAGCAGCGCGAGGGGATGGGGCCATCAGACCCAGTACTTC. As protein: CASSARGWGHQTQYF.

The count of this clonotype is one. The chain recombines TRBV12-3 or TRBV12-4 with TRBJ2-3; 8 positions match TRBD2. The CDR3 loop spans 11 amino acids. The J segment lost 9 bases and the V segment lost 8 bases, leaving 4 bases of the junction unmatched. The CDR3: CASFRGGTQYF. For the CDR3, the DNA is TGTGCCAGCTTCCGCGGGGGGACGCAGTATTTT.

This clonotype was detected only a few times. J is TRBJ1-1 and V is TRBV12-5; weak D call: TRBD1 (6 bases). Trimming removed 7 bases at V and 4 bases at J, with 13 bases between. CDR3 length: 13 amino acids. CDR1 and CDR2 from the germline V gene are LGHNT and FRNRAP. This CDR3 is CASAFEGGTEAFF. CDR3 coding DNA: TGTGCTAGTGCCTTTGAAGGGGGCACTGAAGCTTTCTTT.

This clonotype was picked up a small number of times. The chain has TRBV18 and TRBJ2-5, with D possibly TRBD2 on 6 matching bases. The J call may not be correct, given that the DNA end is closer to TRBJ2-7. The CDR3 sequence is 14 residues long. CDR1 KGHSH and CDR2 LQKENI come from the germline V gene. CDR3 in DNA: TGTGCCAGCTCAAGGGGACTTTCGGACTACGAGCAGTACTTC. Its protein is CASSRGLSDYEQYF.

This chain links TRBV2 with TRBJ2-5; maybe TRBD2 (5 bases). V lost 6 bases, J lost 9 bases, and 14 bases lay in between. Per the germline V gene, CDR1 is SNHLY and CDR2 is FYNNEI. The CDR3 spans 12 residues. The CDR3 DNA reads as TGTGCCAGCAGGTCTAGCATTGAGGCCCAGTACTTC. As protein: CASRSSIEAQYF.

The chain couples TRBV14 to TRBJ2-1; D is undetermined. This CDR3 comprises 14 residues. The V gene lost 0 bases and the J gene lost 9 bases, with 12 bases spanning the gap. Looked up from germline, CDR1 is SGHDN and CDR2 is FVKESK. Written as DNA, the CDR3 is TGTGCCAGCAGCCAAGAAATGCGGTCCCTTGAGCAGTTCTTC. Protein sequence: CASSQEMRSLEQFF.

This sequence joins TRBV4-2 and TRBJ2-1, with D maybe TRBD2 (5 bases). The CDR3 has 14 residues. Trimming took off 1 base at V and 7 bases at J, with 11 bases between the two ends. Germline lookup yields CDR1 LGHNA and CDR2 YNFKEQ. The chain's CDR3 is CASSQGGVKNEQFF. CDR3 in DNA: TGTGCCAGCAGCCAAGGGGGAGTGAAAAATGAGCAGTTCTTC.

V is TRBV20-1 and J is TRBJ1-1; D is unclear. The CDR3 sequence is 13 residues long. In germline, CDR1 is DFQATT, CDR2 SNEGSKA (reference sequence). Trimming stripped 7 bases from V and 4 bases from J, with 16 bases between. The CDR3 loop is CSVPKGLGTEAFF. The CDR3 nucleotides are TGCAGTGTCCCAAAAGGGTTGGGCACTGAAGCTTTCTTT.

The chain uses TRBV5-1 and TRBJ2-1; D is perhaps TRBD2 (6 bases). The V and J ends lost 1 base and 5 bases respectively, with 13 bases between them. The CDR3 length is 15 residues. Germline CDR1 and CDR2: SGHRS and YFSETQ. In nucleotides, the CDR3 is TGCGCCAGCAGCTTGTATAGCGGACTGGACAATGAGCAGTTCTTC. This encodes CASSLYSGLDNEQFF. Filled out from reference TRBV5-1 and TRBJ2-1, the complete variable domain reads KAGVTQTPRYLIKTRGQQVTLSCSPISGHRSVSWYQQTPGQGLQFLFEYFSETQRNKGNFPGRFSGRQFSNSRSEMNVSTLELGDSALYLCASSLYSGLDNEQFFGPGTRLTVL.

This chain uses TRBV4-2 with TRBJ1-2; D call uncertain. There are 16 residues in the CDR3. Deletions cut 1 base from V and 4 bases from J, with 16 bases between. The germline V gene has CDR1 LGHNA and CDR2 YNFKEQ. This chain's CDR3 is CASSQVSEGGSYGYTF. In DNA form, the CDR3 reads TGTGCCAGCAGCCAAGTCTCAGAGGGCGGGAGCTATGGCTACACCTTC.

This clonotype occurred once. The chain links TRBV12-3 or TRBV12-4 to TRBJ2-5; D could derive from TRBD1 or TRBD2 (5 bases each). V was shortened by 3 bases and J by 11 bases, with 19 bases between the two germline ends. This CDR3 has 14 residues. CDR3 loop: CASSFQGAVAVQYF. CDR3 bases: TGTGCCAGCAGTTTCCAGGGAGCCGTGGCTGTGCAGTACTTC.

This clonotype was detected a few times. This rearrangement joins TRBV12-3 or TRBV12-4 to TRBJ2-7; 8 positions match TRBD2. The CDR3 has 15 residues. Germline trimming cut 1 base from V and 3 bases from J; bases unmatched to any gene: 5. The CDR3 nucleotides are TGTGCCAGCAGTTTAGTTGCGGGGGGTATCTACGAGCAGTACTTC. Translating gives CASSLVAGGIYEQYF.

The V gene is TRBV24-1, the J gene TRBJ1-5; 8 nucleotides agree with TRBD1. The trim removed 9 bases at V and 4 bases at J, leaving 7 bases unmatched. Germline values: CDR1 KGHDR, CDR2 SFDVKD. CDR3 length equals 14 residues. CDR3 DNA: TGTGCCACCCGCTCGGACAGGGATAATCAGCCCCAGCATTTT. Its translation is CATRSDRDNQPQHF.

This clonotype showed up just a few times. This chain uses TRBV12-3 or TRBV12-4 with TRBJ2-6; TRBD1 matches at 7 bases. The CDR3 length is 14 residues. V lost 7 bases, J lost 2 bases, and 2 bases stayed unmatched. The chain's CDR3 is CASTDRAGANVLTF. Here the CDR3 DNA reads TGTGCCAGCACCGACAGGGCTGGGGCCAACGTCCTGACTTTC.

DNA of the CDR3: TGTGCCAGCAGCTCCATACAGGGGGCTGAAGCTTTCTTT. Its translation is CASSSIQGAEAFF. The V and J genes are TRBV7-9 and TRBJ1-1; TRBD1 agrees at 8 bases. Germline V gene data show CDR1 as SEHNR and CDR2 as FQNEAQ (reference sequence). V lost 4 bases to trimming and J lost 6 bases; unmatched junction nucleotides: 4. There are 13 residues in the CDR3.

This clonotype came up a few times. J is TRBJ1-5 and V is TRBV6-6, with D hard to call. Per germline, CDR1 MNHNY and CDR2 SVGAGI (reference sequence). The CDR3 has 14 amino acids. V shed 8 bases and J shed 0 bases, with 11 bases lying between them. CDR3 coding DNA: TGTGCCAGCTACCCCGAATATAGCAATCAGCCCCAGCATTTT. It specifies CASYPEYSNQPQHF.

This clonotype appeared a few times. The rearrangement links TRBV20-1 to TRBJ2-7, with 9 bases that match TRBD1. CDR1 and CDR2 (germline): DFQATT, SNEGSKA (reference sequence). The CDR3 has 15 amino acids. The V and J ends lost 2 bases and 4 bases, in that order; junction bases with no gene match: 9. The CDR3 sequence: CSARPRQGGRYEQYF. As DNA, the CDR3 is TGCAGTGCTAGACCACGACAGGGGGGTAGATACGAGCAGTACTTC.

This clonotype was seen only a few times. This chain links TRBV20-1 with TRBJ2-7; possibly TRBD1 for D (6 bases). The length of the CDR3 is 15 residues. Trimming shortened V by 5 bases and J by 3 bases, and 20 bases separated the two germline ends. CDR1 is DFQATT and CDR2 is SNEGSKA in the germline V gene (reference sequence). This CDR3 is CSAVSRGQLNYEQYF. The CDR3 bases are TGCAGTGCTGTATCCAGGGGACAACTAAACTACGAGCAGTACTTC.

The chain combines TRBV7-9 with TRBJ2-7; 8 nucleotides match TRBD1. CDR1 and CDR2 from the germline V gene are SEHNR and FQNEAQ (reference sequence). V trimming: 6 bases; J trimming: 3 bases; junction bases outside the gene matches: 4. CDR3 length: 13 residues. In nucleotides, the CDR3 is TGTGCCAGCAGGACACAGGGGGACTACGAGCAGTACTTC. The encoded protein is CASRTQGDYEQYF.

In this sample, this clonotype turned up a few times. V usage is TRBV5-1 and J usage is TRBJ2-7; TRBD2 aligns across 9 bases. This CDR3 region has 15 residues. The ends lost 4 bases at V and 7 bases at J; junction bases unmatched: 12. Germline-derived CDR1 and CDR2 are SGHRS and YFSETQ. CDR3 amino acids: CASSILAGLGREQYF. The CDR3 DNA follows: TGCGCCAGCAGCATACTAGCGGGCCTGGGGAGGGAGCAGTACTTC.

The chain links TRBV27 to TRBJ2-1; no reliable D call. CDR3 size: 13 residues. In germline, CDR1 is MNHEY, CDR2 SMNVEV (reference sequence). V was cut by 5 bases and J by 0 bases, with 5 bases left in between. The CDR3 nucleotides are TGTGCCAGCAGTCGTTTCTCCTACAATGAGCAGTTCTTC. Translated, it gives CASSRFSYNEQFF.

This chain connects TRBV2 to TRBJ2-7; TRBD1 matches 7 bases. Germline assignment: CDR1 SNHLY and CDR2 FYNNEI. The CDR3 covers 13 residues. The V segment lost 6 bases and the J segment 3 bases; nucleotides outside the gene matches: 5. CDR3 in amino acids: CASRKDRSYEQYF. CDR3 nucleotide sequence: TGTGCCAGCAGAAAGGACAGGAGCTACGAGCAGTACTTC.